This T cell receptor (beta chain) was captured by sequencing in a study of T cell responses to AZD1222 COVID-19 vaccine. Sequencing used immunoSEQ multiplex PCR; TCRdb keeps in-frame clones, though not all of them. The sample lists 150,000 to 200,000 clones; 80% to 90% were seen once. As regards this clone: What it binds is not known.

Study outcomes and limitations: Donors were mostly white British, more females; clonal diversity possibly underestimated. Repertoire sampling was restricted to post-peak T cell response timepoints. Spike-spanning, vaccine-associated CD4 TCRs were dominant at 160-218 and 743-854.

The starting material was peripheral blood, obtained on day 0 of AZD1222 vaccination. The sequence was collected from an adult in good health.

The chain's CDR3 is CASRRGTSSGNTIYF. CDR3 DNA: TGTGCCAGCAGACGCGGGACCTCCTCTGGAAACACCATATATTTT. V is TRBV14 and J is TRBJ1-3; tentative D call: TRBD1 (5 bases). This CDR3 contains 15 residues. CDR1 SGHDN and CDR2 FVKESK come from the germline V gene. V was trimmed by 6 bases and J by 0 bases, leaving 12 bases between them.